This TCR beta chain was retrieved from a study of OX40 agonist ivuxolimab in advanced cancers. Broader study findings: Dose levels from 0.1 to 3.0 mg/kg saw CD4+ and CD8+ blood T cells expand clonally by week 6.

CDR1 SGHDT and CDR2 YYEEEE come from the germline V gene. V dropped 4 bases and J dropped 1 base, with 12 bases sitting between them. The CDR3 has 15 amino acids. Assay: immunoSEQ multiplex PCR; the TCRdb copy retains only in-frame clones and omits some. This sample yields more than 70,000 clones, of which 84% are seen a single time; around 0.44% belongs to the top ten. People who had autoimmune disease history or systemic immunosuppression were excluded. On this clone itself: Its antigen is unknown.

The clonotype comes from an adult with an advanced solid tumor such as melanoma, head and neck, liver or kidney cancer. This material consisted of CD4+ or CD8+ T cells sorted from blood, taken in a trial of the OX40 agonist ivuxolimab. This rearrangement joins TRBV5-6 to TRBJ1-5; no clear D gene. The chain's CDR3 is CASSKRVVSNQPQHF. Here the CDR3 DNA reads TGTGCCAGCAGCAAGAGGGTGGTCAGCAATCAGCCCCAGCATTTT.